This paragraph covers one T cell receptor (beta chain) sequence. Its antigen is undetermined. TCRdb ran MiXCR on the 5' RACE reads and lists one entry per CDR3 protein. The sample has roughly 770,000 distinct CDR3 sequences; 15% to 20% are singletons. The data stem from a study of identical twins. Germline lookup yields CDR1 SGHRS and CDR2 YFSETQ. Trimming shortened V by 2 bases and J by 2 bases, and 16 bases separated the two germline ends. This CDR3 contains 16 residues. Findings of the study overall: A lower insertion count was a feature of abundant cord blood beta clonotypes, with no such feature in memory repertoires. Where out-of-frame alpha sequences were twin-shared, they showed excess low generation probability.

A further study also used this sample, focusing on T cells expressing NK-cell markers.

The sample was PBMCs. The TCR sequence derives from a woman between 18 and 29 years old in good health. J is TRBJ2-5 and V is TRBV5-1, with D uncertain. CDR3 residues: CASSFGLAAVQETQYF. In nucleotides, the CDR3 is TGCGCCAGCAGCTTTGGGCTTGCAGCAGTGCAAGAGACCCAGTACTTC.